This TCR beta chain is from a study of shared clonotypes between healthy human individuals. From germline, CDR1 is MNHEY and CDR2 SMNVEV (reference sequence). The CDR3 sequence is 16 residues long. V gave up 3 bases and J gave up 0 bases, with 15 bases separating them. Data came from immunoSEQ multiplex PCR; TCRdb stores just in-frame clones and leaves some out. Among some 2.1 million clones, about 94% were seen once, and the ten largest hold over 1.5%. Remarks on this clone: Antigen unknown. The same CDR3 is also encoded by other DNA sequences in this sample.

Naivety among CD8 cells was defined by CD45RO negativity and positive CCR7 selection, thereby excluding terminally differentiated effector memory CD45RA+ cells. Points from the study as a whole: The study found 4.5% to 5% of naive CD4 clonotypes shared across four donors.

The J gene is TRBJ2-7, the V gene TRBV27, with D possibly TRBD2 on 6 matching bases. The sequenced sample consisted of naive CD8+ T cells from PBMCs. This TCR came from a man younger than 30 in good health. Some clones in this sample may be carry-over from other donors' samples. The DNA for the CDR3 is TGTGCCAGCAGTTTGGCCCCCGGGACTGGCTCCTACGAGCAGTACTTC. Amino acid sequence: CASSLAPGTGSYEQYF.